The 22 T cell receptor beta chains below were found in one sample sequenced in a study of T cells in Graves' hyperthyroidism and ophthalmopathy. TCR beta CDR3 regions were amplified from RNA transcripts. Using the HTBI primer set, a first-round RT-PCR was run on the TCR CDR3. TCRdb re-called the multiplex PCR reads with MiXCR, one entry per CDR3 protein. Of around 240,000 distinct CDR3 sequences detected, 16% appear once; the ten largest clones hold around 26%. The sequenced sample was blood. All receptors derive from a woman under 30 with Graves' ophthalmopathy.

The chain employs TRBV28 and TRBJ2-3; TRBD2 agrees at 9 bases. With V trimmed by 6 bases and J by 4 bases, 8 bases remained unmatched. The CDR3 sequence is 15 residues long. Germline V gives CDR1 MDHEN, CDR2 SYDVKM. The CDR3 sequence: CASSPNRLAADTQYF. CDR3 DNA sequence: TGTGCCAGCAGCCCAAACAGACTAGCGGCAGATACGCAGTATTTT. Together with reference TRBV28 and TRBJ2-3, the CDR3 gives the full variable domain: DVKVTQSSRYLVKRTGEKVFLECVQDMDHENMFWYRQDPGLGLRLIYFSYDVKMKEKGDIPEGYSVSREKKERFSLILESASTNQTSMYLCASSPNRLAADTQYFGPGTRLTVL.

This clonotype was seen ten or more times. This CDR3 reads CASNPDSYTEAFF. CDR3 nucleotides: TGTGCCAGCAACCCTGACAGTTACACTGAAGCTTTCTTT. V usage is TRBV2 and J usage is TRBJ1-1; possibly TRBD1 for D (5 bases). With 7 bases removed from V and 3 bases from J, the gap between germline ends came to 12 bases. The CDR3 spans 13 residues. Germline V CDR1 and CDR2: SNHLY, FYNNEI.

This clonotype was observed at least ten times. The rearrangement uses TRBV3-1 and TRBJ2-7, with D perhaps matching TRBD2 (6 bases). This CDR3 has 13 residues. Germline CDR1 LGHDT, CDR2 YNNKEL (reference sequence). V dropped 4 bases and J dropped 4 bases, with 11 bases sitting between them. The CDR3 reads CASSPTSRYEQYF. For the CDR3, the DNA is TGTGCCAGCAGCCCGACTAGTCGGTACGAGCAGTACTTC.

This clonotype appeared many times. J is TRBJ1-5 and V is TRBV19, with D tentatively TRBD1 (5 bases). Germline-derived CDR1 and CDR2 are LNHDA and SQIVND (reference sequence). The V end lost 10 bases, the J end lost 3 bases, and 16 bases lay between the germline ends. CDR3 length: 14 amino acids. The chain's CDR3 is CATQGRGFNQPQHF. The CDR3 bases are TGTGCCACCCAGGGTAGAGGGTTCAATCAGCCCCAGCATTTT.

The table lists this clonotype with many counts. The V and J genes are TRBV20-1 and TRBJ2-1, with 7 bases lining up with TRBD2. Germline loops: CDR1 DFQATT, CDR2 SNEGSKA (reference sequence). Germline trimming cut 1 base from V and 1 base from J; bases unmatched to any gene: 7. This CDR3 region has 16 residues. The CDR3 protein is CSARGTSAESYNEQFF. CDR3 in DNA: TGCAGTGCTAGAGGAACTAGCGCCGAGTCCTACAATGAGCAGTTCTTC.

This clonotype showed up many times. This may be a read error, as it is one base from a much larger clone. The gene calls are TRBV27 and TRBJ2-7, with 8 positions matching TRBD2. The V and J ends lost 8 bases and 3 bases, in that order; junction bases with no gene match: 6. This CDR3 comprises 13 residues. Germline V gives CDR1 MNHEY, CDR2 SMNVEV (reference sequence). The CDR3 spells CASPREEDYEQYF. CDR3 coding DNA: TGTGCCAGCCCGCGGGAGGAGGACTACGAGCAGTACTTC.

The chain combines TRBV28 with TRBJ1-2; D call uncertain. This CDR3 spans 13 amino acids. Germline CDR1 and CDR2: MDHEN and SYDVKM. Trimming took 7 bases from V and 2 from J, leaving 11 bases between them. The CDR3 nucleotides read TGTGCCAGCATCCGCGGGCTAAACTATGGCTACACCTTC. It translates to CASIRGLNYGYTF.

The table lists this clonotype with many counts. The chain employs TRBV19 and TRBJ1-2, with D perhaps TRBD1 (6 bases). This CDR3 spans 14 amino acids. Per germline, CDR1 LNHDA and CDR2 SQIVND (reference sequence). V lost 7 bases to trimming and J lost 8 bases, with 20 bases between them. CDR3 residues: CASTRMDSREGYTF. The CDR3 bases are TGTGCCAGTACCCGTATGGACAGCCGTGAAGGCTACACCTTC. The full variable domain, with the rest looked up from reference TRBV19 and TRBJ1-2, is DGGITQSPKYLFRKEGQNVTLSCEQNLNHDAMYWYRQDPGQGLRLIYYSQIVNDFQKGDIAEGYSVSREKKESFPLTVTSAQKNPTAFYLCASTRMDSREGYTFGSGTRLTVV.

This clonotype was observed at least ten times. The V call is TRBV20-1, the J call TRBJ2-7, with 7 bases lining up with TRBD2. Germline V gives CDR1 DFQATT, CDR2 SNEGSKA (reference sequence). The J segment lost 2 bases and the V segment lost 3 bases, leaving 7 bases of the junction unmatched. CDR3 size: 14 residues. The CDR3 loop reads CSASIASGTYEQYF. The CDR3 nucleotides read TGCAGTGCTAGCATCGCTAGCGGAACCTACGAGCAGTACTTC.

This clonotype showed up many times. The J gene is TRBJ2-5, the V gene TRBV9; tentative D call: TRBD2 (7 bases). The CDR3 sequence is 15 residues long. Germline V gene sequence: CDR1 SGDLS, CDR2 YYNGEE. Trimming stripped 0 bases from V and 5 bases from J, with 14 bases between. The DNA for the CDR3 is TGTGCCAGCAGCGTAGCTCTGGGGGGGGCGGAGACCCAGTACTTC. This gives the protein CASSVALGGAETQYF.

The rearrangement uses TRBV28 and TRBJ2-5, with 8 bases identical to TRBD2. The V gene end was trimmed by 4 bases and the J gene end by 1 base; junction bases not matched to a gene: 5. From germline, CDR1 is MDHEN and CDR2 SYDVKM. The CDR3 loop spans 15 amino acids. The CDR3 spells CASSSLAGFQETQYF. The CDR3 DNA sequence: TGTGCCAGCAGTTCGCTAGCGGGCTTCCAAGAGACCCAGTACTTC.

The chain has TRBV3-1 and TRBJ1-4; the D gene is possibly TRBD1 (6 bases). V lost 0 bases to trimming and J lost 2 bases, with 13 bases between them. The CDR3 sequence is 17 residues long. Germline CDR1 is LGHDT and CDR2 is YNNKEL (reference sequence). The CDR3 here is CASSQDPRQETNEKLFF. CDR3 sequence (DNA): TGTGCCAGCAGCCAAGATCCCAGACAGGAGACTAATGAAAAACTGTTTTTT.

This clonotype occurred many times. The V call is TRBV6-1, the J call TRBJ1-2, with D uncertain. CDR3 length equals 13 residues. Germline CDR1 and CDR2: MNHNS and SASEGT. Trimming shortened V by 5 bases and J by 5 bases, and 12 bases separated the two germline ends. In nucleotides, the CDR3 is TGTGCCAGCAGTCCCCCTGGGAGATATGGCTACACCTTC. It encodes CASSPPGRYGYTF.

The CDR3 DNA is TGTGCCAGTACCAAAACGGGAGGGTCCTACGAGCAGTACTTC. Translating it yields CASTKTGGSYEQYF. The rearrangement uses TRBV19 and TRBJ2-7; TRBD2 agrees at 8 bases. The germline V gene encodes CDR1 LNHDA and CDR2 SQIVND (reference sequence). The CDR3 contains 14 residues. V shed 7 bases, J shed 1 base, and the junction held 6 bases outside the gene matches.

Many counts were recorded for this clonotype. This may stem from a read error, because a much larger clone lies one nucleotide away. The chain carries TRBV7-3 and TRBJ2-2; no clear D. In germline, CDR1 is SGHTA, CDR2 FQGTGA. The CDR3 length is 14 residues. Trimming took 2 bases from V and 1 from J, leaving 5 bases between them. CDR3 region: CASSLQRNTGELFF. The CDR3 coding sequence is TGTGCCAGCAGCTTACAGAGGAACACCGGGGAGCTGTTTTTT.

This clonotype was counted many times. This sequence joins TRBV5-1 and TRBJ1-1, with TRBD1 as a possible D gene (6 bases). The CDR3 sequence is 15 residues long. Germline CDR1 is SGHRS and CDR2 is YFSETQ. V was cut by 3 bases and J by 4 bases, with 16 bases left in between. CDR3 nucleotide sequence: TGCGCCAGCAGCTACCAAGTTGGGGGCGGCACTGAAGCTTTCTTT. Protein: CASSYQVGGGTEAFF. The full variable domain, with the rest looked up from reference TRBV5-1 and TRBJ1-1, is KAGVTQTPRYLIKTRGQQVTLSCSPISGHRSVSWYQQTPGQGLQFLFEYFSETQRNKGNFPGRFSGRQFSNSRSEMNVSTLELGDSALYLCASSYQVGGGTEAFFGQGTRLTVV.

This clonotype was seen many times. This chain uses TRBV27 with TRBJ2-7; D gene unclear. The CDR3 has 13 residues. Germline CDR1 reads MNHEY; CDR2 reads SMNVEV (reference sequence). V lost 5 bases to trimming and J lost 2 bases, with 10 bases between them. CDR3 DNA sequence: TGTGCCAGCAGTCCTGTCCTTCCCTACGAGCAGTACTTC. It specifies CASSPVLPYEQYF.

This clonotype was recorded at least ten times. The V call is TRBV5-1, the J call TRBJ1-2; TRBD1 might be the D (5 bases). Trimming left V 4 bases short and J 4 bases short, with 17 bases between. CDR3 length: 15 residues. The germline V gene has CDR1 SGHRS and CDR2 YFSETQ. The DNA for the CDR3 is TGCGCCAGCAGCCCTCGAAACATCGGGGGCTATGGCTACACCTTC. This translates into CASSPRNIGGYGYTF.

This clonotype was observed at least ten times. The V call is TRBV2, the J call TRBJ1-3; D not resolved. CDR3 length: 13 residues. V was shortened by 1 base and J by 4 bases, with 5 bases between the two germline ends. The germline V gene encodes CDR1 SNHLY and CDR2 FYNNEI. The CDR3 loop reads CASSEETGNTIYF. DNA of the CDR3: TGTGCCAGCAGTGAAGAGACGGGAAACACCATATATTTT.

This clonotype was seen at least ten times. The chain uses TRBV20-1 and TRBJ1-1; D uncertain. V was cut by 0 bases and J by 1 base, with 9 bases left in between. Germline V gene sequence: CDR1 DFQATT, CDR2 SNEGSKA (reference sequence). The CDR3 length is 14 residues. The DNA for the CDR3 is TGCAGTGCTAGAGACAGGACCCAGAACACTGAAGCTTTCTTT. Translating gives CSARDRTQNTEAFF.

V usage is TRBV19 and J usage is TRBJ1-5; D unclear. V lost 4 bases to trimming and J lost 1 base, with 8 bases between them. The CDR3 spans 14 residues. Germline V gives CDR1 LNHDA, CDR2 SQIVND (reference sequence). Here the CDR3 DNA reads TGTGCCAGTAGTACAGGTAACAGCAATCAGCCCCAGCATTTT. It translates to CASSTGNSNQPQHF. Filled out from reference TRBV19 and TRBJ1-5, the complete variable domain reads DGGITQSPKYLFRKEGQNVTLSCEQNLNHDAMYWYRQDPGQGLRLIYYSQIVNDFQKGDIAEGYSVSREKKESFPLTVTSAQKNPTAFYLCASSTGNSNQPQHFGDGTRLSIL.

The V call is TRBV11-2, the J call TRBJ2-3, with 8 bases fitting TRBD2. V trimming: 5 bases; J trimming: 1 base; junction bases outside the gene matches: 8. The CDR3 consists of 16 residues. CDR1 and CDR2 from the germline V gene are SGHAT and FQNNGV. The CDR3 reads CASSLLSGIGTDTQYF. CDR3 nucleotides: TGTGCCAGCAGCCTGCTTAGCGGGATCGGCACAGATACGCAGTATTTT.